This passage covers 8 T cell receptor beta chains from one sample sequenced in a study of metastatic and nonmetastatic thyroid tumors. Patients underwent thyroid surgery, and none had received any treatment before it. Through MiXCR, TCRdb re-clonotyped the PCR reads. This sample has 91,000 or so clones, with 10% to 15% found just once. The specimen sequenced was blood. All receptors come from a female donor with papillary thyroid cancer or a benign thyroid nodule (not recorded which). Some clones in this sample may be carry-over from other donors' samples.

This clone was observed at least ten times. The chain combines TRBV5-1 with TRBJ2-5, with 8 positions matching TRBD2. Germline V gives CDR1 SGHRS, CDR2 YFSETQ. The CDR3 is made up of 15 amino acids. V was clipped by 1 base and J by 5 bases; unmatched bases: 7. Written as DNA, the CDR3 is TGCGCCAGCAGCTTGACTGGGACTAGATTGGAGACCCAGTACTTC. As protein: CASSLTGTRLETQYF. Full variable domain (rest looked up from reference TRBV5-1 and TRBJ2-5): KAGVTQTPRYLIKTRGQQVTLSCSPISGHRSVSWYQQTPGQGLQFLFEYFSETQRNKGNFPGRFSGRQFSNSRSEMNVSTLELGDSALYLCASSLTGTRLETQYFGPGTRLLVL.

In its sample, this clone was seen many times. A much more abundant neighbour one base away suggests this may be a read error. The chain combines TRBV28 with TRBJ1-1; tentatively, D is TRBD1 (5 bases). V was shortened by 5 bases and J by 5 bases, with 12 bases between the two germline ends. Per germline, CDR1 MDHEN and CDR2 SYDVKM. The CDR3 has 13 residues. The CDR3 sequence is CASSDPRVTEAFF. The CDR3 nucleotides read TGTGCCAGCAGTGACCCCAGGGTTACTGAAGCTTTCTTT.

This clone was seen many times. The V gene is TRBV7-2, the J gene TRBJ2-7; the match to TRBD1 covers 7 bases. The CDR3 consists of 16 residues. Germline-derived CDR1 and CDR2 are SGHTA and FQGNSA. The V gene end was trimmed by 0 bases and the J gene end by 3 bases; junction bases not matched to a gene: 8. CDR3 loop: CASSLAWAGGVYEQYF. CDR3 nucleotides: TGTGCCAGCAGCTTAGCTTGGGCAGGGGGTGTCTACGAGCAGTACTTC.

This clone was seen repeatedly, ten times or more. V gene TRBV19 combines with J gene TRBJ2-1; the D gene is possibly TRBD2 (7 bases). Germline-derived CDR1 and CDR2 are LNHDA and SQIVND (reference sequence). V was trimmed by 3 bases and J by 8 bases, leaving 29 bases between them. This CDR3 has 19 residues. The CDR3 loop is CASSMGALGRAGVGYEQFF. For the CDR3, the DNA is TGTGCCAGTAGTATGGGGGCTCTGGGAAGGGCGGGAGTAGGCTATGAGCAGTTCTTC.

This clone showed up many times. The V call is TRBV29-1, the J call TRBJ1-1; 7 positions match TRBD1. Germline V gene sequence: CDR1 SQVTM, CDR2 ANQGSEA. This CDR3 comprises 13 residues. The junction had 13 bases not matched to a gene; V was cut back by 3 bases and J by 12 bases. CDR3 residues: CSVEARQGAESFF. In nucleotides, the CDR3 is TGCAGCGTTGAGGCCCGACAGGGTGCAGAGTCTTTCTTT.

This clone was detected ten times or more. J is TRBJ2-5 and V is TRBV30, with D possibly being TRBD2 (6 bases). Germline V gene sequence: CDR1 GTSNPN, CDR2 SVGIG (reference sequence). The V end lost 3 bases, the J end lost 2 bases, and 13 bases lay between the germline ends. The CDR3 consists of 14 residues. CDR3 nucleotides: TGTGCCTGGAGGCGGATAGCGGTTCAAGAGACCCAGTACTTC. Translated, it gives CAWRRIAVQETQYF.

The chain employs TRBV4-1 and TRBJ2-1, with 11 positions matching TRBD2. The trim removed 1 base at V and 6 bases at J, leaving 5 bases unmatched. CDR3 size: 16 residues. Germline CDR1 is MGHRA and CDR2 is YSYEKL. Here the CDR3 reads CASSQVVAGGLNEQFF. Written as DNA, the CDR3 is TGCGCCAGCAGCCAAGTTGTAGCGGGAGGGCTCAATGAGCAGTTCTTC.

This clone was observed at least ten times. The V and J genes are TRBV6-2 or TRBV6-3 and TRBJ2-1; D is undetermined. From germline, CDR1 is MNHEY and CDR2 SVGEGT. The CDR3 contains 18 residues. With 0 bases removed from V and 0 bases from J, the gap between germline ends came to 15 bases. The CDR3 reads CASSYSKVAESSYNEQFF. In nucleotides, the CDR3 is TGTGCCAGCAGTTACTCGAAAGTAGCTGAGAGCTCCTACAATGAGCAGTTCTTC.